This entry lists 11 T cell receptor beta chains sequenced from one sample in a study of shared clonotypes between healthy human individuals (dated by TCRdb to 2020 to 2022). The library was produced with the immunoSEQ multiplex PCR assay. The table comes from immuneACCESS by way of TCRdb, which keeps in-frame sequences with V and J called. Part of the clones is missing from these tables; in studies checked, under half for an unresolved V gene and the rest for unknown reasons. This sample comprises under 650,000 clones, about 95% of them detected only once. Together, the top ten hold under 0.06% of the sample. The source material was naive CD4+ T cells sorted from blood. The cell subset or site label corresponds to: CD45RA+ positively selected. These receptors all stem from a woman aged 30 to 39 in good health.

The genes are TRBV28 and TRBJ2-7; TRBD2 agrees at 7 bases. The CDR3 extends over 15 amino acids. The germline V gene encodes CDR1 MDHEN and CDR2 SYDVKM. V gave up 10 bases and J gave up 1 base; unmatched junction bases: 13. CDR3 region: CATKGGRARSYEQYF. The CDR3 DNA sequence: TGTGCCACCAAAGGAGGGAGGGCAAGATCCTACGAGCAGTACTTC.

The chain links TRBV7-8 to TRBJ1-5; no firm D call. This CDR3 spans 12 amino acids. Trimming cost V 6 bases and J 0 bases, with 3 bases left between them. The germline V gene has CDR1 SGHVS and CDR2 FQNEAQ. The DNA for the CDR3 is TGTGCCAGCAGGATTAGCAATCAGCCCCAGCATTTT. This codes for CASRISNQPQHF. Complete variable domain (other parts from reference TRBV7-8 and TRBJ1-5): GAGVSQSPRYKVAKRGQDVALRCDPISGHVSLFWYQQALGQGPEFLTYFQNEAQLDKSGLPSDRFFAERPEGSVSTLKIQRTQQEDSAVYLCASRISNQPQHFGDGTRLSIL.

The chain couples TRBV19 to TRBJ2-5, with D hard to call. Germline V CDR1 and CDR2: LNHDA, SQIVND (reference sequence). There are 15 residues in the CDR3. Trimming shortened V by 3 bases and J by 0 bases, and 11 bases separated the two germline ends. As DNA, the CDR3 is TGTGCCAGTAGTATTGCGCTGAGGTACCAAGAGACCCAGTACTTC. It is translated as CASSIALRYQETQYF.

This chain uses TRBV7-2 with TRBJ2-7; tentative D call: TRBD2 (5 bases). Germline CDR1 is SGHTA and CDR2 is FQGNSA. This CDR3 comprises 14 residues. Trimming stripped 1 base from V and 6 bases from J, with 13 bases between. Here the CDR3 DNA reads TGTGCCAGCAGCTTAGGGAGGCCGCTTGCCGAGCAGTACTTC. This translates into CASSLGRPLAEQYF.

J is TRBJ1-1 and V is TRBV2, with unresolved D. Trimming removed 3 bases at V and 8 bases at J, with 10 bases between. In germline, CDR1 is SNHLY, CDR2 FYNNEI. There are 12 residues in the CDR3. CDR3 sequence: CASSDIGEEAFF. The CDR3 DNA sequence: TGTGCCAGCAGTGACATTGGGGAAGAAGCTTTCTTT.

The chain couples TRBV28 to TRBJ1-4; D is possibly TRBD1 (5 bases). Deletions cut 2 bases from V and 1 base from J, with 8 bases between. The CDR3 covers 15 residues. Looked up from germline, CDR1 is MDHEN and CDR2 is SYDVKM. CDR3 region: CASSLGGGTNEKLFF. In DNA form, the CDR3 reads TGTGCCAGCAGTTTAGGGGGAGGAACTAATGAAAAACTGTTTTTT.

On this clone itself: The same CDR3 is also encoded by other DNA sequences in this sample. The rearrangement joins TRBV18 to TRBJ2-7; no reliable D call. Trimming took off 0 bases at V and 2 bases at J, with 8 bases between the two ends. The length of the CDR3 is 14 residues. Germline CDR1 and CDR2: KGHSH and LQKENI. The CDR3 DNA sequence: TGTGCCAGCTCACCACCGGGGTCCCCCTACGAGCAGTACTTC. Its translation: CASSPPGSPYEQYF. Looking up the rest from reference TRBV18 and TRBJ2-7 gives the full variable domain: NAGVMQNPRHLVRRRGQEARLRCSPMKGHSHVYWYRQLPEEGLKFMVYLQKENIIDESGMPKERFSAEFPKEGPSILRIQQVVRGDSAAYFCASSPPGSPYEQYFGPGTRLTVT.

This clone was recorded a few times. The rearrangement links TRBV7-2 to TRBJ1-5; D might be TRBD1 (5 bases). Per germline, CDR1 SGHTA and CDR2 FQGNSA. Trimming removed 1 base from V and 5 bases from J, with 9 bases in between. The CDR3 has 14 residues. CDR3 bases: TGTGCCAGCAGCTTAGACAGGTGGTATCAGCCCCAGCATTTT. It translates to CASSLDRWYQPQHF.

V gene TRBV5-5 combines with J gene TRBJ1-2; 7 nucleotides match TRBD1. J was trimmed by 2 bases and V by 0 bases; bases with no gene match: 1. From germline, CDR1 is SGHKS and CDR2 YYEKEE (reference sequence). This CDR3 comprises 14 residues. CDR3 sequence reads: CASSLVRGNYGYTF. The CDR3, as DNA: TGTGCCAGCAGCTTGGTCAGGGGGAACTATGGCTACACCTTC.

DNA for the CDR3: TGCGCCAGCAGCACCGGACGGTTGGACTACGAGCAGTACTTC. Translating it yields CASSTGRLDYEQYF. The chain uses TRBV5-1 and TRBJ2-7; no reliable D call. The CDR3 contains 14 residues. Germline values: CDR1 SGHRS, CDR2 YFSETQ. Deletions cut 4 bases from V and 3 bases from J, with 14 bases between.

This chain joins TRBV5-4 and TRBJ2-7; 11 nucleotides align to TRBD2. V dropped 4 bases and J dropped 3; count of bases not matched to a gene: 3. The CDR3 has 14 amino acids. Germline CDR1 is SGHNT and CDR2 is YYREEE (reference sequence). The CDR3 spells CASSRLAGSYEQYF. In nucleotides, the CDR3 is TGTGCCAGCAGCCGACTAGCGGGGAGCTACGAGCAGTACTTC.